This entry concerns a single TCR beta chain. The antigen is not known. Only CD45RO-negative cells positively selected for CCR7 counted as naive CD8 cells, so terminally differentiated effector memory CD45RA+ cells were excluded. The donors were all Caucasian adults (living in Nashville, Tennessee). The data were taken from a study of shared clonotypes between healthy human individuals. Across the study: CD4 naive and CD4 memory each took three plates per donor, while CD8 naive took two and CD8 memory one.

Overall study findings and caveats: Sharing of clonotypes among donors was expected to vary with sequencing depth.

Over several immunoSEQ plates, each subset's genomic DNA was distributed in even portions. Here immunoSEQ multiplex PCR was the method, and the copy in TCRdb shows in-frame clones only, minus some. The sample consists of around 1,900,000 clones, roughly 95% of them appearing once. Germline V CDR1 and CDR2: SNHLY, FYNNEI. The CDR3 loop spans 14 amino acids. Deletions cut 4 bases from V and 1 base from J, with 11 bases between. This receptor was obtained from a man between 18 and 29 years old in good health. Some clones in this sample may be carry-over from other donors' samples. The chain couples TRBV2 to TRBJ2-7; tentative D call: TRBD1 (7 bases). The sample comprised naive CD8+ T cells from PBMCs. DNA of the CDR3: TGTGCCAGCAGTGGGCCAGGGGGGTCCTACGAGCAGTACTTC. It translates to CASSGPGGSYEQYF.